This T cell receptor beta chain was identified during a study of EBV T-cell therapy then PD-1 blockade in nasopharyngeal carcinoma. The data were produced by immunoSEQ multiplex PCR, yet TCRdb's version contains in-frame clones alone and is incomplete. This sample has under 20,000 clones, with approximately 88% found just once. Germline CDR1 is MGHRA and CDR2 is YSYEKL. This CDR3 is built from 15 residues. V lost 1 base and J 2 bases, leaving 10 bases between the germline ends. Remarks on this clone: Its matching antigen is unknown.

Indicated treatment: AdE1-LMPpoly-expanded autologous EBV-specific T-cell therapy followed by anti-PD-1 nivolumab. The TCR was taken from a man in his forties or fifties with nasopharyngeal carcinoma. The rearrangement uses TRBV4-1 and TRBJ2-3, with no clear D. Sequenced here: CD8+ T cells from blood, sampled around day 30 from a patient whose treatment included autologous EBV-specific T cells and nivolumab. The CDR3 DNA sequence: TGCGCCAGCAGCCAAGGTCTACTCTTCACAGATACGCAGTATTTT. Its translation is CASSQGLLFTDTQYF.